Following are 6 T cell receptor beta chains from one sample sequenced in a study of blood T cell repertoires in COVID-19. Clones were read by immunoSEQ multiplex PCR, and TCRdb kept only the in-frame ones, dropping some. The table shows hundreds of thousands of clones, with more than 75% occurring only once. Material for sequencing was PBMCs or T cells enriched from blood (not recorded which). The receptors shown here come from a man under 40 with acute COVID-19.

The J gene is TRBJ2-1, the V gene TRBV19, with 7 bases fitting TRBD1. Trimming removed 3 bases from V and 2 bases from J; junction bases left unmatched: 7. From germline, CDR1 is LNHDA and CDR2 SQIVND (reference sequence). The CDR3 extends over 16 amino acids. CDR3 protein: CASSIETGPPYNEQFF. Here the CDR3 DNA reads TGTGCCAGTAGTATTGAGACAGGGCCCCCCTACAATGAGCAGTTCTTC.

The J gene is TRBJ2-3, the V gene TRBV12-1; whether TRBD2, the table's D call, matches the DNA was not checked. TRBV12-1 is a known pseudogene. CDR3 length equals 16 residues. CDR3 sequence (DNA): TGTGCCAGCAGCACACAAGCGGGGGGGGTATCAGATACGCAGTATTTT. The encoded protein is CASSTQAGGVSDTQYF.

V is TRBV1 and J is TRBJ2-7; the table assigns TRBD1, which was not confirmed against the DNA. TRBV1 is a pseudogene. The CDR3 has 15 residues. The CDR3 DNA sequence: TGCACCAGCAGCGAGAGGGTACAGGGGGCTGGTGAGCAGTACTTC. It yields the protein CTSSERVQGAGEQYF.

This clone appeared many times. This sequence joins TRBV5-5 and TRBJ2-7; D remains ambiguous. The CDR3 runs to 12 residues. CDR1 and CDR2 from the germline V gene are SGHKS and YYEKEE (reference sequence). V was pared by 0 bases and J by 6 bases, with 7 bases between. The CDR3 loop reads CASSLAPGEQYF. The DNA of the CDR3 is TGTGCCAGCAGCTTGGCACCGGGCGAGCAGTACTTC.

This chain uses TRBV5-1 with TRBJ2-1, with unresolved D. CDR1 SGHRS and CDR2 YFSETQ come from the germline V gene. The CDR3 totals 16 residues. The V end was cut by 0 bases, the J end by 0 bases, with 10 bases between. The CDR3 DNA is TGCGCCAGCAGCTTGGCCTCTGGCGGCTCCTACAATGAGCAGTTCTTC. This encodes CASSLASGGSYNEQFF.

The J gene is TRBJ1-1, the V gene TRBV6-5, with D uncertain. Germline-derived CDR1 and CDR2 are MNHEY and SVGAGI. The CDR3 extends over 14 amino acids. V shed 2 bases and J shed 6 bases, with 13 bases lying between them. CDR3 region: CASSYPGSNAEAFF. Here the CDR3 DNA reads TGTGCCAGCAGTTACCCGGGATCTAACGCTGAAGCTTTCTTT.